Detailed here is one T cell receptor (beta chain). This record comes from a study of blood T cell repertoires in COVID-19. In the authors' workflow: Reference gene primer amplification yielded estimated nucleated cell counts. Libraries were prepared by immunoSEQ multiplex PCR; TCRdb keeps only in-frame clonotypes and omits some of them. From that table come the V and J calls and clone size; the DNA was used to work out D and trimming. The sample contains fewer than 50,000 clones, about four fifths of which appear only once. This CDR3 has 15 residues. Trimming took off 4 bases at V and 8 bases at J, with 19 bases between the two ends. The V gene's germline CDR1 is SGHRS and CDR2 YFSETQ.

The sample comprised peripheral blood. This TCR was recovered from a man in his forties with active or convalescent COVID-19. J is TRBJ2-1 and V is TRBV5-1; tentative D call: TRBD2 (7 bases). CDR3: CASSLGRGEWDEQFF. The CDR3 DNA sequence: TGCGCCAGCAGCCTTGGGAGGGGGGAGTGGGATGAGCAGTTCTTC.